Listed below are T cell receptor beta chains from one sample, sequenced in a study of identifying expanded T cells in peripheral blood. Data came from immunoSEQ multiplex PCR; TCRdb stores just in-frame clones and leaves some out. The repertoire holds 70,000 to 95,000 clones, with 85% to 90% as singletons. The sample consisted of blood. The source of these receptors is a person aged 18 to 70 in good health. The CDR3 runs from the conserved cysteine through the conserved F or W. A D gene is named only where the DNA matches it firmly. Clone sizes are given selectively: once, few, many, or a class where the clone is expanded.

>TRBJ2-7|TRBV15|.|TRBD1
TGTGCCACCAGCAGGGCCGGGACAGGGAAGTCGGACTTC
CATSRAGTGKSDF
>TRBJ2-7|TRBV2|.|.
TGTGCCAGCAGTGAGAAGTACGAGCAGTACTTC
CASSEKYEQYF
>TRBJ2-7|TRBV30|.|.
TGTGCCTGGAGTTTACAGACTCCCTACGAGCAGTACTTC
CAWSLQTPYEQYF
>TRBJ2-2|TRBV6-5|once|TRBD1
TGTGCCAGCAGTTACGGGGGACAGCTAACCGGGGAGCTGTTTTTT
CASSYGGQLTGELFF
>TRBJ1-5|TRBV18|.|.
TGTGCCAGCCGCTTAGAGGGGAATCAGCCCCAGCATTTT
CASRLEGNQPQHF
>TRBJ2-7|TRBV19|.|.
TGTGCCAGTAGTATTGGAGCAGATGCCTACGAGCAGTACTTC
CASSIGADAYEQYF
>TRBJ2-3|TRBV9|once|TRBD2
TGTGCCAGCAGCCCGGGGACTAGCGGGGGGAGAGATACGCAGTATTTT
CASSPGTSGGRDTQYF
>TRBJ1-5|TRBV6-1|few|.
TGTGCCAGCAGTGAAATAAATCAGCCCCAGCATTTT
CASSEINQPQHF
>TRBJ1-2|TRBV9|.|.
TGTGCCAGCAGCGTAGACGGCACCTATGGCTACACCTTC
CASSVDGTYGYTF
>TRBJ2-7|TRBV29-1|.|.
TGCAGCGTTGAAGCGGCAGGGTTCTACGAGCAGTACTTC
CSVEAAGFYEQYF
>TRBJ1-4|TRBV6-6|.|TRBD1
TGTGCCAGCAGTTACGGTGGACAGGGGGTGGGAGAAAAACTGTTTTTT
CASSYGGQGVGEKLFF
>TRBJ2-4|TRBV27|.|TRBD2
TGTGCCAGCAGTCAAAGCGGGGAGGGCCGGGTGATAAACATTCAGTACTTC
CASSQSGEGRVINIQYF
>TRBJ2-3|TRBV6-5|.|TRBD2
TGTGCCAGCAGTTACCCGGGACTAGCGGGCACAGATACGCAGTATTTT
CASSYPGLAGTDTQYF
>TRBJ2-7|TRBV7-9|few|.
TGTGCCAGCAGCTCCCACGCCTACGAGCAGTACTTC
CASSSHAYEQYF
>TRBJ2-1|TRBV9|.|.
TGTGCCAGCAGCGTAGGGGGCCCAGCGTCTCGGAATGAGCAGTTCTTC
CASSVGGPASRNEQFF
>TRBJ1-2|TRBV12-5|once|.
TGTGCTAGTGGTAGGATTGGAGGCTATGGCTACACCTTC
CASGRIGGYGYTF
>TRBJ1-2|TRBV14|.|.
TGTGCCAGCAGCCAAGCGCCAGGGCCACATAACTATGGCTACACCTTC
CASSQAPGPHNYGYTF
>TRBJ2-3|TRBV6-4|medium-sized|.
TGTGCCAGCAGTGCGAAATCCGGGGGCACAGATACGCAGTATTTT
CASSAKSGGTDTQYF
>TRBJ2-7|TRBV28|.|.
TGTGCCAGCTTGAGGGACGGGACCACACTGTACGAGCAGTACTTC
CASLRDGTTLYEQYF
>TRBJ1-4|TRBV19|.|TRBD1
TGTGCCAGTAGTATATCGGTAGGGGACAGGGGGCTCAGCATGTTTTTT
CASSISVGDRGLSMFF
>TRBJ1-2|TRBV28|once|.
TGTGCCAGCAGTACCACCTGGGTCGGCTATGGCTACACCTTC
CASSTTWVGYGYTF
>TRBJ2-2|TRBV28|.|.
TGTGCCAGCAGCTCGGCGGGCCTAAACACCGGGGAGCTGTTTTTT
CASSSAGLNTGELFF
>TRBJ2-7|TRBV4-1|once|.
TGCGCCAGCAGCCAAGGACAACTCTACGAGCAGTACTTC
CASSQGQLYEQYF
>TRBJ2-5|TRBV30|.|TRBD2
TGTGCCTGGAGTGCGGTCGGGGGGGCGGTGGAGACCCAGTACTTC
CAWSAVGGAVETQYF
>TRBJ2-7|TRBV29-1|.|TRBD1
TGCAGCGTTCAGACAGGGGATTGGTACGAGCAGTACTTC
CSVQTGDWYEQYF
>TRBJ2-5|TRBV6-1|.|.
TGTGCCAGCAGTGTAGTCCAGGTATCCCAAGAGACCCAGTACTTC
CASSVVQVSQETQYF
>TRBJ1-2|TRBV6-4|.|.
TGTGCCAGCAGTGACTCTGCAGAGAGTAACTATGGCTACACCTTC
CASSDSAESNYGYTF
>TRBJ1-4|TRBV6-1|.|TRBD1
TGTGCCAGCAGTGCCAGCGGGGGGACAGGGCATGAAAAACTGTTTTTT
CASSASGGTGHEKLFF
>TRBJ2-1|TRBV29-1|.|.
TGCAGCGTTGAAGGCACCTTTTACAATGAGCAGTTCTTC
CSVEGTFYNEQFF
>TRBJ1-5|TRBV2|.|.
TGTGCCAGCAGTGGAGGACAGCCCGGCGGGCCCCAGCATTTT
CASSGGQPGGPQHF
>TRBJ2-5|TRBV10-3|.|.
TGTGCCATCAGTGAGTACTCGGGGGCAGAGACCCAGTACTTC
CAISEYSGAETQYF
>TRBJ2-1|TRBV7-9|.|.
TGTGCCAGCAGCTTACCGGGCCGCAGTGAGCAGTTCTTC
CASSLPGRSEQFF
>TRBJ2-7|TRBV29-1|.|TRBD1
TGCAGCGTTGTGACAGGACAGGGACCCTACGAGCAGTACTTC
CSVVTGQGPYEQYF
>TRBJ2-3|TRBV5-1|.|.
TGCGCCAGCAGCTTGGAGGCCAGATTCGGAGATACGCAGTATTTT
CASSLEARFGDTQYF
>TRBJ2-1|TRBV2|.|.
TGTGCCAGCAGCTGGAGCCGGGCTGATGAGCAGTTCTTC
CASSWSRADEQFF
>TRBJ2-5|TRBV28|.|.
TGTGCCAGCAGTCTCGGCGGCGTGCGGGGAGAGACCCAGTACTTC
CASSLGGVRGETQYF
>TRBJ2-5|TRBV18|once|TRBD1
TGTGCCAGCTCACCACCCGGGACAGGACTGAGCCAAGAGACCCAGTACTTC
CASSPPGTGLSQETQYF
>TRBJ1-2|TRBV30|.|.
TGTGCCTGGAGTGGAGATGATCAGGGCAGCTATGGCTACACCTTC
CAWSGDDQGSYGYTF
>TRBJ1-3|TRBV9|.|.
TGTGCCAGCAGCGTAGAACAGGGCGGAAACACCATATATTTT
CASSVEQGGNTIYF
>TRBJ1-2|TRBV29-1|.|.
TGCAGCGTTGACCAGGGCCCCTATGGCTACACCTTC
CSVDQGPYGYTF
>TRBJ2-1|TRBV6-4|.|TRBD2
TGTGCCAGCAGTGATCGCCTAGCGGGATACAATGAGCAGTTCTTC
CASSDRLAGYNEQFF
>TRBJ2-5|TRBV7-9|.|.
TGTGCCAGCAGCTCGACGGTTTTAAGGGAGACCCAGTACTTC
CASSSTVLRETQYF
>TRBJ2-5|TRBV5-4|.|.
TGTGCCAGCAGCTTGGAGGGGGGCCAAGAGACCCAGTACTTC
CASSLEGGQETQYF
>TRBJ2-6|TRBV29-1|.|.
TGCAGCGTTGAGGCAGGGGTGACCGTCTCTGGGGCCAACGTCCTGACTTTC
CSVEAGVTVSGANVLTF
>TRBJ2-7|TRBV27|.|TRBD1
TGTGCCAGCAGTTCACCGGGACAGAAAGCCTACGAGCAGTACTTC
CASSSPGQKAYEQYF